Listed below are T cell receptor beta chains from one sample, sequenced in a study of T cell responses to AZD1222 COVID-19 vaccine. Clones were sequenced by immunoSEQ multiplex PCR, and TCRdb holds only the in-frame ones, with some missing. The sample shows some 120,000 clones, 87% of them seen only once. The starting material was peripheral blood, obtained on day 0 of AZD1222 vaccination. All receptors come from an adult in good health. CDR3s include the opening cysteine and the closing phenylalanine or tryptophan. A D gene is named only where the DNA matches it firmly. Not every row has a clone size; where given, it reads once, few, many or a size class.

abundance | d_gene | j_gene | v_gene | CDR3aa | CDR3nt
. | . | TRBJ2-3 | TRBV6-5 | CASQLGRVDTQYF | TGTGCCAGCCAGTTGGGCAGGGTAGATACGCAGTATTTT
. | . | TRBJ1-2 | TRBV12-5 | CASGLVIGAPRGYTF | TGTGCTAGTGGTTTGGTAATCGGGGCCCCGCGAGGCTACACCTTC
. | . | TRBJ2-1 | TRBV7-3 | CASSTRGLARYNEQFF | TGTGCCAGCAGCACCCGGGGGCTAGCGAGGTACAATGAGCAGTTCTTC
. | . | TRBJ2-2 | TRBV12-3/TRBV12-4 | CASKTRDGELFF | TGTGCCAGCAAAACCAGAGACGGGGAGCTGTTTTTT
. | . | TRBJ1-2 | TRBV7-9 | CASSARTVYGYTF | TGTGCCAGCAGCGCCCGGACAGTTTATGGCTACACCTTC
few | . | TRBJ1-2 | TRBV12-3/TRBV12-4 | CASSLDSPPHATF | TGTGCCAGCAGCCTAGACAGTCCACCCCACGCTACCTTC
. | . | TRBJ2-6 | TRBV10-3 | CAISGGGQLDSGANVLTF | TGTGCCATCAGTGGGGGGGGACAGCTGGACTCTGGGGCCAACGTCCTGACTTTC
. | . | TRBJ2-2 | TRBV27 | CASSPPPTGELFF | TGTGCCAGCAGCCCTCCACCTACCGGGGAGCTGTTTTTT
once | . | TRBJ2-7 | TRBV28 | CASSAAYEQYF | TGTGCCAGCAGCGCCGCCTACGAGCAGTACTTC
. | . | TRBJ1-1 | TRBV30 | CAWGGQGMNTEAFF | TGTGCCTGGGGCGGGCAGGGGATGAACACTGAAGCTTTCTTT
. | TRBD2 | TRBJ2-3 | TRBV5-4 | CASSRGTSGHTDTQYF | TGTGCCAGCAGCCGCGGGACTAGCGGACACACAGATACGCAGTATTTT
. | . | TRBJ2-6 | TRBV6-2/TRBV6-3 | CASSYGQTFSGANVLTF | TGTGCCAGCAGTTACGGGCAGACTTTCTCTGGGGCCAACGTCCTGACTTTC
. | TRBD2 | TRBJ2-3 | TRBV6-5 | CASRRSRGGTDTQYF | TGTGCCAGCCGGCGCTCTCGCGGGGGGACAGATACGCAGTATTTT
. | . | TRBJ2-7 | TRBV15 | CATSIESTRYEQYF | TGTGCCACCAGCATCGAGTCGACTAGGTACGAGCAGTACTTC
. | TRBD2 | TRBJ2-7 | TRBV27 | CASSQAGLSYEQYF | TGTGCCAGCAGTCAAGCGGGGCTCTCCTACGAGCAGTACTTC
. | . | TRBJ2-3 | TRBV3-1/TRBV3-2 | CASSLPGLGGHTDTQYF | TGTGCCAGCAGCCTACCGGGACTAGGGGGCCACACAGATACGCAGTATTTT
. | TRBD1 | TRBJ1-5 | TRBV28 | CASSLGRGRSSNQPQHF | TGTGCCAGCAGTTTAGGCAGGGGGAGGAGTAGCAATCAGCCCCAGCATTTT
. | . | TRBJ2-1 | TRBV7-3 | CASSPQGGINEQFF | TGTGCCAGCAGCCCCCAGGGGGGAATCAATGAGCAGTTCTTC
. | . | TRBJ1-1 | TRBV2 | CASTDGRGFNTEAFF | TGTGCCAGCACCGATGGTCGAGGATTTAACACTGAAGCTTTCTTT
few | . | TRBJ1-2 | TRBV2 | CASSEGVRSYGYTF | TGTGCCAGCAGTGAAGGGGTTCGGTCCTATGGCTACACCTTC
. | TRBD2 | TRBJ2-2 | TRBV5-1 | CASRPLAGGNTGELFF | TGCGCCAGCAGACCTCTAGCGGGAGGTAACACCGGGGAGCTGTTTTTT
. | . | TRBJ1-5 | TRBV19 | CASSNLDRMYQPQHF | TGTGCCAGTAGCAACCTGGACAGAATGTATCAGCCCCAGCATTTT
. | . | TRBJ2-1 | TRBV5-1 | CASSLMPGTPAQFF | TGCGCCAGCAGCTTGATGCCAGGGACACCGGCGCAGTTCTTC
few | . | TRBJ2-7 | TRBV5-4 | CASSPPGTPGSEQYF | TGTGCCAGCAGCCCGCCCGGGACTCCTGGGTCCGAGCAGTACTTC
. | . | TRBJ1-2 | TRBV5-4 | CASSLSQDPGGYTF | TGTGCCAGCAGCTTGTCTCAGGACCCGGGTGGCTACACCTTC
. | TRBD1 | TRBJ1-4 | TRBV5-1 | CASLSGTGGWEKLFF | TGCGCCAGCCTATCCGGGACAGGGGGCTGGGAAAAACTGTTTTTT
. | . | TRBJ2-6 | TRBV5-6 | CASSLVLRSGANVLTF | TGTGCCAGCAGCTTGGTACTAAGGTCTGGGGCCAACGTCCTGACTTTC
. | TRBD1 | TRBJ1-2 | TRBV28 | CASSLQGVSNYGYTF | TGTGCCAGCAGTTTACAGGGGGTATCTAACTATGGCTACACCTTC
. | TRBD2 | TRBJ2-5 | TRBV11-2 | CASSYSSGGKTQYF | TGTGCCAGCAGCTACTCTAGCGGGGGGAAGACCCAGTACTTC
. | . | TRBJ2-7 | TRBV5-5 | CASSVTVWDHEQYF | TGTGCCAGCAGCGTGACTGTCTGGGACCACGAGCAGTACTTC
. | . | TRBJ2-5 | TRBV9 | CASSTIGSSETQYF | TGTGCCAGCAGCACAATAGGGAGCTCGGAGACCCAGTACTTC
. | TRBD2 | TRBJ2-3 | TRBV15 | CATGLGLAGTDTQYF | TGTGCCACCGGGTTGGGGCTAGCGGGCACAGATACGCAGTATTTT
. | . | TRBJ2-7 | TRBV18 | CASSPGAGLIYEQYF | TGTGCCAGCTCACCGGGGGCGGGTTTAATCTACGAGCAGTACTTC
. | TRBD1 | TRBJ1-1 | TRBV5-1 | CASSWGQGYTEAFF | TGCGCCAGCAGCTGGGGACAGGGGTACACTGAAGCTTTCTTT
. | TRBD2 | TRBJ2-1 | TRBV3-1/TRBV3-2 | CASSQDLTSGHNEQFF | TGTGCCAGCAGCCAAGATCTAACTAGCGGACACAATGAGCAGTTCTTC
. | TRBD1 | TRBJ2-7 | TRBV19 | CASSRRTGVSYEQYF | TGTGCCAGTAGTCGGCGGACAGGGGTCTCCTACGAGCAGTACTTC
. | . | TRBJ2-3 | TRBV6-5 | CASQIIITSTDTQYF | TGTGCCAGCCAGATTATTATTACTAGCACAGATACGCAGTATTTT
. | TRBD2 | TRBJ2-2 | TRBV4-2 | CASSQSGLAGGPGELFF | TGTGCCAGCAGCCAATCCGGACTAGCGGGGGGGCCCGGGGAGCTGTTTTTT
. | . | TRBJ2-7 | TRBV4-2 | CASSQYPGSSYEQYF | TGTGCCAGCAGCCAATACCCAGGGAGCTCCTACGAGCAGTACTTC